This TCR beta chain stems from a study of post-analysis software for immune sequencing data. Study-wide context: Relapsing-remitting, secondary progressive and progressive-relapsing courses of multiple sclerosis were included. Study outcomes and limitations: Among 5 or 6 TRBV segments more frequent in patients than controls were TRBV5-6, TRBV5-1 and TRBV20-1. The normalized Chao1 diversity of multiple sclerosis patients was significantly lower than that of controls. Those samples that were prepared in the same batch co-clustered strongly by F measure.

The ends were cut back, 6 bases at V and 0 bases at J, with 12 bases in the middle. Germline assignment: CDR1 SQVTM and CDR2 ANQGSEA. This CDR3 contains 14 residues. With respect to this clonotype: What it binds is not known.

Sequencing libraries made from TCR beta cDNA carried unique molecular identifiers. A population of 1 to 10 million T cells gave rise to around 480,000 cDNA molecules. Each CDR3 protein gets one entry after TCRdb re-called the PCR reads with MiXCR. The profile shows roughly 180,000 distinct CDR3 sequences, around 28% of them singletons. The origin of this receptor is a girl between 5 and 17 years old with multiple sclerosis. The rearrangement links TRBV29-1 to TRBJ2-4; perhaps TRBD1 as D (5 bases). The sample taken for sequencing was blood. The CDR3 spells CSVRQLLAKNIQYF. The CDR3 coding sequence is TGCAGCGTCCGACAGTTGCTAGCCAAAAACATTCAGTACTTC.